These 21 T cell receptor beta chains were all obtained from the same sample, sequenced in a study of blood T cell repertoires in COVID-19. TCRdb's table, derived via immunoSEQ multiplex PCR, lists solely in-frame clones and lacks some. The repertoire has 150,000 or so clones, approximately 86% of them found once; the top ten carry around 8.2%. The sample was peripheral blood. The origin of the receptors is a man aged 55 to 70 with acute or convalescent COVID-19.

The chain links TRBV29-1 to TRBJ2-7, with D possibly being TRBD1 (6 bases). V shed 3 bases and J shed 0 bases, with 12 bases lying between them. Germline CDR1 SQVTM, CDR2 ANQGSEA. The CDR3 totals 14 residues. Here the CDR3 reads CSVDSDSGSYEQYF. In DNA, the CDR3 is TGCAGCGTTGACTCGGACAGCGGCTCCTACGAGCAGTACTTC.

V gene TRBV7-7 combines with J gene TRBJ2-1, with no clear D. The V end was cut by 1 base, the J end by 0 bases, with 7 bases between. Germline CDR1 and CDR2: SSHAT and FNYEAQ (reference sequence). This CDR3 has 15 amino acids. The CDR3 loop is CASSLGSVSYNEQFF. CDR3 sequence (DNA): TGTGCCAGCAGCTTAGGTTCCGTCTCCTACAATGAGCAGTTCTTC.

The genes are TRBV7-3 and TRBJ2-2, with 9 bases that match TRBD2. Germline CDR1 and CDR2: SGHTA and FQGTGA. J gave up 1 base and V 3 bases, and 0 bases lay outside the gene matches. CDR3 length: 15 residues. The CDR3 loop reads CASSLTSGNTGELFF. The CDR3 DNA is TGTGCCAGCAGCTTGACTAGCGGGAACACCGGGGAGCTGTTTTTT.

The chain is built from TRBV6-5 and TRBJ2-3; TRBD1 aligns across 9 bases. V lost 7 bases, J lost 3 bases, and 8 bases stayed unmatched. The V gene's germline CDR1 is MNHEY and CDR2 SVGAGI. The CDR3 runs 15 residues. DNA for the CDR3: TGTGCCAGCAATCGAGGACAGGGGATAACAGATACGCAGTATTTT. It encodes CASNRGQGITDTQYF.

This chain joins TRBV4-1 and TRBJ2-1; 11 bases fit TRBD2. Germline CDR1 is MGHRA and CDR2 is YSYEKL. This CDR3 has 17 residues. V gave up 0 bases and J gave up 5 bases; unmatched junction bases: 6. The CDR3: CASSQETTLAGDNEQFF. CDR3 sequence (DNA): TGCGCCAGCAGCCAAGAAACCACACTAGCGGGAGACAATGAGCAGTTCTTC.

V and J are TRBV5-1 and TRBJ1-1; D not resolved. CDR1 and CDR2 from the germline V gene are SGHRS and YFSETQ. Trimming stripped 4 bases from V and 8 bases from J, with 12 bases between. The CDR3 runs to 12 residues. The CDR3 protein is CASSPDGIEAFF. CDR3 nucleotides: TGCGCCAGCAGCCCGGACGGGATAGAAGCTTTCTTT.

The chain has TRBV28 and TRBJ2-7; D remains unclear. Trimming pared 5 bases from V and 3 bases from J, leaving 14 bases between. Germline V gene data show CDR1 as MDHEN and CDR2 as SYDVKM. The CDR3 is made up of 14 amino acids. CDR3 sequence: CASSSLRKSYEQYF. The CDR3 DNA reads as TGTGCCAGCAGTAGCCTCAGGAAAAGCTACGAGCAGTACTTC.

The chain combines TRBV29-1 with TRBJ1-1; D ambiguous. The CDR3 spans 12 residues. The V end was cut by 7 bases, the J end by 3 bases, with 12 bases between. The germline gives CDR1 SQVTM, CDR2 ANQGSEA. CDR3 DNA sequence: TGCAGCGCCGCACGGGGAGACACTGAAGCTTTCTTT. This gives the protein CSAARGDTEAFF.

V is TRBV7-8 and J is TRBJ1-2, with 7 bases fitting TRBD1. This CDR3 comprises 15 residues. Germline V lookup: CDR1 SGHVS, CDR2 FQNEAQ. After removal of 1 base from V and 6 bases from J, the junction contained 8 bases not matched to a gene. In DNA, the CDR3 is TGTGCCAGCAGCTTAGGATGGGACAGACCAAATGGCTACACCTTC. It is translated as CASSLGWDRPNGYTF.

The V and J genes are TRBV27 and TRBJ1-6, with 7 bases lining up with TRBD1. The junction had 8 bases not matched to a gene; V was cut back by 4 bases and J by 5 bases. This CDR3 is 16 amino acids long. CDR1 is MNHEY and CDR2 is SMNVEV in the germline V gene (reference sequence). In DNA, the CDR3 is TGTGCCAGCAGTTCACAGGGGCCTGTAAATAATTCACCCCTCCACTTT. Protein product: CASSSQGPVNNSPLHF.

This clone was seen only once. The chain has TRBV28 and TRBJ1-2; D is perhaps TRBD1 (6 bases). CDR1 is MDHEN and CDR2 is SYDVKM in the germline V gene. The CDR3 spans 12 residues. The V gene lost 7 bases and the J gene lost 6 bases, with 12 bases spanning the gap. This CDR3 reads CASTRGGHGYTF. The CDR3 DNA reads as TGTGCCAGCACCCGGGGGGGGCATGGCTACACCTTC.

This sequence joins TRBV30 and TRBJ2-2, with 10 bases lining up with TRBD2. This CDR3 is 15 amino acids long. With V trimmed by 2 bases and J by 5 bases, 5 bases remained unmatched. From germline, CDR1 is GTSNPN and CDR2 SVGIG (reference sequence). Here the CDR3 reads CAWSSGRARTGELFF. CDR3 DNA sequence: TGTGCCTGGAGTAGCGGGAGGGCCAGGACCGGGGAGCTGTTTTTT. Filled out from reference TRBV30 and TRBJ2-2, the complete variable domain reads SQTIHQWPATLVQPVGSPLSLECTVEGTSNPNLYWYRQAAGRGLQLLFYSVGIGQISSEVPQNLSASRPQDRQFILSSKKLLLSDSGFYLCAWSSGRARTGELFFGEGSRLTVL.

V gene TRBV6-4 combines with J gene TRBJ1-5; D call uncertain. The CDR3 runs to 15 residues. Germline V gene data show CDR1 as MRHNA and CDR2 as SNTAGT. The V end was cut by 3 bases, the J end by 4 bases, with 13 bases between. CDR3 sequence reads: CASSETVEANQPQHF. The DNA of the CDR3 is TGTGCCAGCAGTGAGACCGTGGAGGCTAATCAGCCCCAGCATTTT.

V usage is TRBV5-1 and J usage is TRBJ2-7; TRBD1 aligns across 8 bases. V shed 4 bases and J 7 bases; nucleotides not matched to a gene: 19. From germline, CDR1 is SGHRS and CDR2 YFSETQ. The length of the CDR3 is 17 residues. The CDR3, as DNA: TGCGCCAGCAGCATTGATGGACAGGGCCGAATTCAGGGGGAGCAGTACTTC. It encodes CASSIDGQGRIQGEQYF.

V and J are TRBV5-1 and TRBJ1-3; 7 nucleotides match TRBD1. Germline V gives CDR1 SGHRS, CDR2 YFSETQ. The CDR3 is 15 amino acids. J was trimmed by 2 bases and V by 3 bases; bases with no gene match: 5. The CDR3 protein is CASSSQQGPGNTIYF. The CDR3 bases are TGCGCCAGCAGCTCGCAACAGGGGCCTGGAAACACCATATATTTT.

V is TRBV18 and J is TRBJ2-1, with TRBD1 matching over 11 bases. The junction had 6 bases not matched to a gene; V was cut back by 2 bases and J by 9 bases. Germline V lookup: CDR1 KGHSH, CDR2 LQKENI. CDR3 length: 15 amino acids. The CDR3 spells CASSPAWGQGGEQFF. The CDR3 DNA sequence: TGTGCCAGCTCACCAGCCTGGGGACAGGGGGGTGAGCAGTTCTTC.

The sample holds one count of this clone. The chain combines TRBV11-2 with TRBJ1-4; unclear D gene. V was shortened by 4 bases and J by 0 bases, with 6 bases between the two germline ends. This CDR3 contains 14 residues. Germline values: CDR1 SGHAT, CDR2 FQNNGV. As DNA, the CDR3 is TGTGCCAGCAGCTGGGCGCCAACTAATGAAAAACTGTTTTTT. Protein: CASSWAPTNEKLFF. Full variable domain (outside the CDR3, taken from reference TRBV11-2 and TRBJ1-4): EAGVAQSPRYKIIEKRQSVAFWCNPISGHATLYWYQQILGQGPKLLIQFQNNGVVDDSQLPKDRFSAERLKGVDSTLKIQPAKLEDSAVYLCASSWAPTNEKLFFGSGTQLSVL.

This clone was detected only once. Other DNA variants within this sample encode the same CDR3. The rearrangement joins TRBV5-1 to TRBJ1-3; D gene unclear. CDR1 SGHRS and CDR2 YFSETQ come from the germline V gene. There are 15 residues in the CDR3. The ends were cut back, 2 bases at V and 0 bases at J, with 9 bases in the middle. CDR3 nucleotide sequence: TGCGCCAGCAGCTTAAGTACCAGCTCTGGAAACACCATATATTTT. Protein product: CASSLSTSSGNTIYF.

This clone was seen a few times. This sequence joins TRBV6-5 and TRBJ2-2; D perhaps matches TRBD1 (6 bases). CDR1 and CDR2 (germline): MNHEY, SVGAGI. This CDR3 has 15 amino acids. The V gene lost 5 bases and the J gene lost 1 base, with 11 bases spanning the gap. The CDR3 here is CASSSWTENTGELFF. The CDR3 nucleotides read TGTGCCAGCAGTAGTTGGACAGAGAACACCGGGGAGCTGTTTTTT.

Here the CDR3 reads CASSEQGVNSYEQYF. In DNA, the CDR3 is TGTGCCAGCAGTGAACAGGGGGTGAACTCCTACGAGCAGTACTTC. The chain combines TRBV2 with TRBJ2-7; 7 bases match TRBD1. The CDR3 extends over 15 amino acids. The junction had 4 bases not matched to a gene; V was cut back by 2 bases and J by 0 bases. The germline V gene encodes CDR1 SNHLY and CDR2 FYNNEI.

Only a few counts were recorded for this clone. The gene calls are TRBV28 and TRBJ2-5, with TRBD1 matching over 8 bases. This CDR3 has 15 amino acids. The germline gives CDR1 MDHEN, CDR2 SYDVKM. After removal of 9 bases from V and 5 bases from J, the junction contained 14 bases not matched to a gene. The CDR3 spells CASSAARTGKETQYF. The DNA for the CDR3 is TGTGCCAGTTCCGCTGCGCGGACAGGGAAGGAGACCCAGTACTTC.